One and the same sample provided the 31 T cell receptor beta chains below, sequenced in a study of identical twins. TCRdb analysed the 5' RACE reads with MiXCR anew, one entry per CDR3 protein. This sample yields 220,000 or so distinct CDR3 sequences, of which around 7% are seen a single time; 3% to 4% belongs to the top ten. This sample was also put to use in a study of yellow fever vaccine responses in identical twins.

The source material was memory (CD45RO+) T cells sorted from blood. These receptors originate from a woman between 18 and 30 years old in good health.

This clonotype has ten or more counts. The chain links TRBV5-1 to TRBJ2-1; D is possibly TRBD2 (6 bases). V was shortened by 2 bases and J by 3 bases, with 12 bases between the two germline ends. Germline CDR1 SGHRS, CDR2 YFSETQ. The CDR3 consists of 15 residues. The CDR3 sequence: CASSFGLASYNEQFF. The CDR3 DNA reads TGCGCCAGCAGCTTCGGTCTAGCGAGCTACAATGAGCAGTTCTTC.

The CDR3 DNA reads TGTGCCAGCAGCCCCACTAGCGGACCCGAATACAATGAGCAGTTCTTC. It yields the protein CASSPTSGPEYNEQFF. The chain couples TRBV11-1 to TRBJ2-1, with 8 bases matching TRBD2. Trimming at V came to 5 bases and at J to 4 bases, leaving 10 bases not matched to a gene. CDR3 size: 16 residues. Germline V CDR1 and CDR2: SGHAT, FQDESV (reference sequence). The full variable domain, in which reference TRBV11-1 and TRBJ2-1 provide the parts outside the CDR3, is EAEVAQSPRYKITEKSQAVAFWCDPISGHATLYWYRQILGQGPELLVQFQDESVVDDSQLPKDRFSAERLKGVDSTLKIQPAELGDSAMYLCASSPTSGPEYNEQFFGPGTRLTVL.

The V call is TRBV20-1, the J call TRBJ2-7; 9 nucleotides match TRBD1. V lost 8 bases to trimming and J lost 3 bases; unmatched junction nucleotides: 8. Germline V gene sequence: CDR1 DFQATT, CDR2 SNEGSKA (reference sequence). The CDR3 has 13 amino acids. The CDR3 loop is CSTPGQGNYEQYF. CDR3 in DNA: TGCAGTACCCCGGGACAGGGAAACTACGAGCAGTACTTC.

This clonotype was detected only a few times. J is TRBJ2-3 and V is TRBV5-1; the match to TRBD2 covers 11 bases. Trimming cost V 2 bases and J 2 bases; bases outside gene matches: 13. The CDR3 is 19 amino acids. The germline CDR1 and CDR2 sequences are SGHRS and YFSETQ. The CDR3 region is CASSFGYSGLAGATDTQYF. The CDR3 nucleotides read TGCGCCAGCAGCTTTGGTTACTCCGGACTAGCGGGCGCCACAGATACGCAGTATTTT.

This clonotype was picked up many times. The rearrangement links TRBV7-2 to TRBJ2-1; 9 nucleotides line up with TRBD2. With V trimmed by 3 bases and J by 1 base, 7 bases remained unmatched. Germline V lookup: CDR1 SGHTA, CDR2 FQGNSA. CDR3 length: 17 residues. This CDR3 is CASSFSMTSGSYNEQFF. CDR3 bases: TGTGCCAGCAGCTTCTCCATGACTAGCGGTTCCTACAATGAGCAGTTCTTC.

The rearrangement uses TRBV5-1 and TRBJ2-7; unclear D gene. Trimming shortened V by 1 base and J by 2 bases, and 10 bases separated the two germline ends. The CDR3 length is 14 residues. Germline-derived CDR1 and CDR2 are SGHRS and YFSETQ. The CDR3 loop reads CASSLSQSTYEQYF. In nucleotides, the CDR3 is TGCGCCAGCAGCTTGTCTCAATCCACCTACGAGCAGTACTTC.

This clonotype was seen more than once but under ten times. The chain couples TRBV7-9 to TRBJ1-2, with D hard to call. Per germline, CDR1 SEHNR and CDR2 FQNEAQ (reference sequence). CDR3 length equals 15 residues. Trimming took off 1 base at V and 4 bases at J, with 13 bases between the two ends. Here the CDR3 reads CASSLDEGFGYGYTF. The CDR3 DNA reads TGTGCCAGCAGCTTAGACGAGGGTTTTGGCTATGGCTACACCTTC.

In its sample, this clonotype was seen many times. The rearrangement uses TRBV5-1 and TRBJ1-1; no clear D. The ends were cut back, 4 bases at V and 2 bases at J, with 12 bases in the middle. Germline V gives CDR1 SGHRS, CDR2 YFSETQ. The CDR3 consists of 14 residues. CDR3 sequence (DNA): TGCGCCAGCAGCCTCCCAACGGACAACACTGAAGCTTTCTTT. Its protein is CASSLPTDNTEAFF.

In this sample, this clonotype turned up many times. The V and J genes are TRBV28 and TRBJ2-2; the D gene could be TRBD1 or TRBD2 (5 bases each). Germline V gene lookup returns CDR1 MDHEN and CDR2 SYDVKM. This CDR3 contains 14 residues. The germline V and J ends were trimmed by 7 bases and 0 bases, with 9 bases remaining between them. The CDR3 coding sequence is TGTGCCAGCACCTGGGGGACGAACACCGGGGAGCTGTTTTTT. Amino acids: CASTWGTNTGELFF.

The genes are TRBV28 and TRBJ2-7, with TRBD1 matching 9 bases. The CDR3 is made up of 15 amino acids. The ends lost 2 bases at V and 4 bases at J; junction bases unmatched: 6. The germline V gene encodes CDR1 MDHEN and CDR2 SYDVKM. The chain's CDR3 is CASSLGGTGQYEQYV. The CDR3 region has the DNA TGTGCCAGCAGTTTAGGAGGGACAGGGCAGTACGAGCAGTACGTC.

This clonotype was recorded a few times. This sequence joins TRBV6-1 and TRBJ1-5; 9 bases match TRBD1. Germline assignment: CDR1 MNHNS and CDR2 SASEGT. This CDR3 spans 15 amino acids. V gave up 6 bases and J gave up 5 bases; unmatched junction bases: 8. CDR3 sequence: CASRTGQGRYQPQHF. The CDR3 bases are TGTGCCAGCAGGACCGGACAGGGGAGATATCAGCCCCAGCATTTT.

This clonotype was observed a few times. J is TRBJ2-1 and V is TRBV12-3 or TRBV12-4; TRBD2 matches at 9 bases. J lost 7 bases, V lost 6 bases, and 7 bases had no gene match. CDR3 length: 14 amino acids. The CDR3 nucleotides read TGTGCCAGCAGCCCGGGACTAGCCATTAATGAGCAGTTCTTC. Residues: CASSPGLAINEQFF.

This clonotype was counted ten times or more. The chain joins TRBV7-2 to TRBJ1-5, with TRBD1 matching over 9 bases. The CDR3 is 15 residues long. CDR1 and CDR2 (germline): SGHTA, FQGNSA. The ends lost 3 bases at V and 11 bases at J; junction bases unmatched: 11. The CDR3 bases are TGTGCCAGCAGCTTGGGGGGCGGACAGGGGCAGGCCCAGCATTTT. The encoded protein is CASSLGGGQGQAQHF.

Only a few counts were recorded for this clonotype. This chain joins TRBV24-1 and TRBJ2-1, with 13 positions matching TRBD2. This CDR3 is built from 16 residues. In germline, CDR1 is KGHDR, CDR2 SFDVKD. Unmatched junction bases numbered 5, after V lost 4 bases and J lost 6 bases. DNA for the CDR3: TGTGCCACCAGTGACCCCGGGACTAGCGGGACCAATGAGCAGTTCTTC. It is translated as CATSDPGTSGTNEQFF.

CDR3: CASRPPSGRVVEQFF. The CDR3 DNA reads TGTGCCAGCAGGCCCCCCAGCGGGAGGGTGGTTGAGCAGTTCTTC. V usage is TRBV11-2 and J usage is TRBJ2-1, with 10 bases aligning to TRBD2. V shed 6 bases and J 9 bases; nucleotides not matched to a gene: 11. Germline loops: CDR1 SGHAT, CDR2 FQNNGV. This CDR3 contains 15 residues.

The chain uses TRBV18 and TRBJ2-5; weak D call: TRBD1 (5 bases). V was cut by 0 bases and J by 13 bases, with 12 bases left in between. Germline CDR1 reads KGHSH; CDR2 reads LQKENI. There are 12 residues in the CDR3. CDR3 loop: CASSPPRAELYF. Written as DNA, the CDR3 is TGTGCCAGCTCACCACCCAGGGCGGAGTTGTACTTC. The full variable domain, with the rest looked up from reference TRBV18 and TRBJ2-5, is NAGVMQNPRHLVRRRGQEARLRCSPMKGHSHVYWYRQLPEEGLKFMVYLQKENIIDESGMPKERFSAEFPKEGPSILRIQQVVRGDSAAYFCASSPPRAELYFGPGTRLLVL.

Worth noting for this clonotype: It may be a read error: a sequence one base away is much more abundant. This CDR3 fails to terminate in the conserved phenylalanine or tryptophan, so it likely reflects a read error. The chain joins TRBV11-2 to TRBJ1-1; no clear D gene. Germline-derived CDR1 and CDR2 are SGHAT and FQNNGV. There are 13 residues in the CDR3. The V and J ends lost 5 bases and 1 base respectively, with 8 bases between them. The CDR3 coding sequence is TGTGCCAGCAGCGCATACAGGAACACTGAAGCTTTCCTT. This gives the protein CASSAYRNTEAFL.

The sample holds many counts of this clonotype. The rearrangement uses TRBV10-3 and TRBJ1-1; D possibly corresponds to TRBD1 (6 bases). Trimming took 7 bases from V and 3 from J, leaving 15 bases between them. CDR1 is ENHRY, CDR2 SYGVKD, per germline. The CDR3 has 14 residues. This CDR3 reads CAINQQGFDTEAFF. The CDR3 bases are TGTGCCATCAACCAACAGGGTTTTGACACTGAAGCTTTCTTT.

Only a few counts were recorded for this clonotype. The chain uses TRBV10-1 and TRBJ2-1, with TRBD2 identical over 12 bases. V shed 1 base and J 3 bases; nucleotides not matched to a gene: 10. Germline V gene lookup returns CDR1 WNHNN and CDR2 SYGVQD (reference sequence). This CDR3 spans 19 amino acids. Here the CDR3 DNA reads TGCGCCAGCAGTGAGTGGACTAGCGGGACCTTGGGCCACTACAATGAGCAGTTCTTC. Its protein is CASSEWTSGTLGHYNEQFF.

The chain is built from TRBV6-4 and TRBJ1-5; TRBD1 agrees at 7 bases. The V gene end was trimmed by 3 bases and the J gene end by 0 bases; junction bases not matched to a gene: 17. This CDR3 is built from 20 residues. Per germline, CDR1 MRHNA and CDR2 SNTAGT. The CDR3 spells CASSDLGGRGVRHSNQPQHF. DNA for the CDR3: TGTGCCAGCAGTGATCTCGGTGGCAGGGGGGTCCGGCATAGCAATCAGCCCCAGCATTTT.

This clonotype has a handful of counts. The chain is built from TRBV9 and TRBJ1-4; D is unresolved. The CDR3 length is 15 residues. Deletions cut 0 bases from V and 11 bases from J, with 17 bases between. Germline CDR1 and CDR2: SGDLS and YYNGEE. CDR3 bases: TGTGCCAGCAGCGTAGAAGCCCAGTCTCGAGGGAAACTGTTTTTT. This encodes CASSVEAQSRGKLFF.

V gene TRBV5-4 combines with J gene TRBJ1-2, with D unresolved. The V end was cut by 0 bases, the J end by 3 bases, with 9 bases between. The CDR3 has 14 amino acids. From germline, CDR1 is SGHNT and CDR2 YYREEE (reference sequence). DNA of the CDR3: TGTGCCAGCAGCTTGGAGGGTCGGTACTATGGCTACACCTTC. This gives the protein CASSLEGRYYGYTF.

The chain couples TRBV5-6 to TRBJ2-5, with D hard to call. The CDR3 loop spans 13 amino acids. CDR1 is SGHDT, CDR2 YYEEEE, per germline. Trimming cost V 5 bases and J 0 bases, with 8 bases left between them. CDR3 nucleotide sequence: TGTGCCAGCAGTTTGTGGGACCAAGAGACCCAGTACTTC. Amino acids: CASSLWDQETQYF. The variable domain in full, with the rest retrieved from reference TRBV5-6 and TRBJ2-5, is DAGVTQSPTHLIKTRGQQVTLRCSPKSGHDTVSWYQQALGQGPQFIFQYYEEEERQRGNFPDRFSGHQFPNYSSELNVNALLLGDSALYLCASSLWDQETQYFGPGTRLLVL.

This clonotype was recorded a few times. The CDR3 loop is CASSTGQTINEKLFF. The CDR3 nucleotides read TGTGCCAGCTCGACGGGACAGACTATTAATGAAAAACTGTTTTTT. This chain links TRBV18 with TRBJ1-4; 7 bases fit TRBD1. The CDR3 extends over 15 amino acids. In germline, CDR1 is KGHSH, CDR2 LQKENI. V shed 6 bases and J 4 bases; nucleotides not matched to a gene: 8.

This clonotype was seen more than once but under ten times. The gene calls are TRBV5-1 and TRBJ2-7, with D unclear. The V gene's germline CDR1 is SGHRS and CDR2 YFSETQ. V gave up 2 bases and J gave up 3 bases, with 12 bases separating them. CDR3 length equals 14 residues. The CDR3, as DNA: TGCGCCAGCAGCTTTGGCAGTACCATCTACGAGCAGTACTTC. Translation gives CASSFGSTIYEQYF.

This clonotype has a handful of counts. This chain connects TRBV28 to TRBJ1-1; D unresolved. This CDR3 comprises 13 residues. V lost 6 bases, J lost 1 base, and 9 bases lay in between. Germline CDR1 is MDHEN and CDR2 is SYDVKM. The chain's CDR3 is CASSKTRNTEAFF. For the CDR3, the DNA is TGTGCCAGCAGCAAGACACGGAACACTGAAGCTTTCTTT.

A remark on this clonotype: This may stem from a read error, because a much larger clone lies one nucleotide away. The chain uses TRBV20-1 and TRBJ1-2, with TRBD1 matching 8 bases. CDR1 DFQATT and CDR2 SNEGSKA come from the germline V gene (reference sequence). V was clipped by 3 bases and J by 4 bases; unmatched bases: 1. The CDR3 consists of 12 residues. The CDR3 nucleotides are TGCAGTGCTAGCGACAGGGGCTATGGCTACACCTTC. Amino acids: CSASDRGYGYTF.

This clonotype was observed at least ten times. The chain joins TRBV29-1 to TRBJ2-7; D perhaps matches TRBD1 (6 bases). The CDR3 loop spans 12 amino acids. The germline V gene has CDR1 SQVTM and CDR2 ANQGSEA. Trimming pared 3 bases from V and 4 bases from J, leaving 10 bases between. CDR3 sequence: CSVEGAKYEQYF. CDR3 sequence (DNA): TGCAGCGTTGAGGGGGCCAAATACGAGCAGTACTTC.

This clonotype was picked up a small number of times. The CDR3 is CASSMKRTGDPNEQFF. In nucleotides, the CDR3 is TGTGCCAGCAGCATGAAAAGGACGGGTGACCCCAATGAGCAGTTCTTC. The rearrangement uses TRBV5-6 and TRBJ2-1; D call uncertain. The germline V gene has CDR1 SGHDT and CDR2 YYEEEE. The germline V and J ends were trimmed by 4 bases and 6 bases, with 20 bases remaining between them. CDR3 size: 16 residues.

This clonotype occurred many times. V is TRBV20-1 and J is TRBJ2-7; no reliable D call. CDR1 DFQATT and CDR2 SNEGSKA come from the germline V gene (reference sequence). CDR3 length: 11 residues. V was shortened by 1 base and J by 5 bases, with 6 bases between the two germline ends. The CDR3 DNA is TGCAGTGCTAGAGGGGGTGACGAGCAGTACGTC. Encoded protein: CSARGGDEQYV.

This clonotype was observed many times. The V and J genes are TRBV7-2 and TRBJ2-2, with a tentative D call TRBD1 (6 bases). The CDR3 consists of 15 residues. Germline CDR1 and CDR2: SGHTA and FQGNSA. V was clipped by 5 bases and J by 0 bases, with 10 bases between them. The CDR3 DNA follows: TGTGCCAGCAGCCCACAGGGATCGAACACCGGGGAGCTGTTTTTT. Its translation: CASSPQGSNTGELFF.